The 3 T cell receptor beta chains below come from one sample, sequenced in a study of tumor and adjacent non-tumor tissue in lung cancer. TCRbeta libraries were built with three rounds of nested PCR, modified from ARM-PCR. TCRdb re-analysed the multiplex PCR reads in MiXCR, keeping a single row per CDR3 protein. Of 75,000 to 95,000 distinct CDR3 sequences listed, 75% to 85% are singletons. This sample's RNA came from whole unsorted tissue. Distant lung tissue was collected more than 3 cm away from the tumor edge. Material for sequencing was distant non-tumor lung tissue. Receptors originate from a woman aged 50 to 60 with non-small cell lung cancer.

About this clonotype itself: The CDR3 does not end in the conserved phenylalanine or tryptophan, so this is likely a read error. This rearrangement joins TRBV28 to TRBJ2-3; 7 positions agree with TRBD1. V dropped 6 bases and J dropped 3; count of bases not matched to a gene: 6. The CDR3 is 14 amino acids. Per germline, CDR1 MDHEN and CDR2 SYDVKM. CDR3 DNA: TGTGCCAGCAGCACCGACAGGGTGACAGATACGCAGTATATT. It specifies CASSTDRVTDTQYI.

In the case of this clonotype: Since a much larger clone is just one base distant, this may be a read error. The chain links TRBV12-3 or TRBV12-4 to TRBJ1-1; D is perhaps TRBD1 (5 bases). The CDR3 consists of 13 residues. The CDR3: CASSGTMSTETFF. The CDR3 nucleotides read TGTGCCAGCAGTGGGACTATGAGCACTGAAACTTTCTTT.

Turning to this clonotype: A read error may account for a junction end that differs from germline. The chain joins TRBV7-6 to TRBJ2-3; weak D call: TRBD1 (6 bases). Germline values: CDR1 SGHVS, CDR2 FNYEAQ. This CDR3 is built from 15 residues. The CDR3 loop reads CANSLEQGRTDTQYF. The CDR3 bases are TGTGCCAACAGCTTAGAACAGGGTCGCACAGATACGCAGTATTTT.